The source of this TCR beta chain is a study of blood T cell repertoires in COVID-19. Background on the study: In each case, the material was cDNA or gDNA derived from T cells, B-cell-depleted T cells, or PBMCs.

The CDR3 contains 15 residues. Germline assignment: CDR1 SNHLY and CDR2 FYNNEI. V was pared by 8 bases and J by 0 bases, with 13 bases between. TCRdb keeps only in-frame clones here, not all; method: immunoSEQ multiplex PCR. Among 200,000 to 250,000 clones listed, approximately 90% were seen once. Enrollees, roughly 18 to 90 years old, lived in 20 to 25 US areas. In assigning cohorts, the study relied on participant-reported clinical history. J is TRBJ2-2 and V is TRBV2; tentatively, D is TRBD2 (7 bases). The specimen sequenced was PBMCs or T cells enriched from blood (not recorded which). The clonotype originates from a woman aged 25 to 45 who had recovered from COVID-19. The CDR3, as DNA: TGTGCCAGCTTGGGGGGGCCGACGAACACCGGGGAGCTGTTTTTT. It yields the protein CASLGGPTNTGELFF.